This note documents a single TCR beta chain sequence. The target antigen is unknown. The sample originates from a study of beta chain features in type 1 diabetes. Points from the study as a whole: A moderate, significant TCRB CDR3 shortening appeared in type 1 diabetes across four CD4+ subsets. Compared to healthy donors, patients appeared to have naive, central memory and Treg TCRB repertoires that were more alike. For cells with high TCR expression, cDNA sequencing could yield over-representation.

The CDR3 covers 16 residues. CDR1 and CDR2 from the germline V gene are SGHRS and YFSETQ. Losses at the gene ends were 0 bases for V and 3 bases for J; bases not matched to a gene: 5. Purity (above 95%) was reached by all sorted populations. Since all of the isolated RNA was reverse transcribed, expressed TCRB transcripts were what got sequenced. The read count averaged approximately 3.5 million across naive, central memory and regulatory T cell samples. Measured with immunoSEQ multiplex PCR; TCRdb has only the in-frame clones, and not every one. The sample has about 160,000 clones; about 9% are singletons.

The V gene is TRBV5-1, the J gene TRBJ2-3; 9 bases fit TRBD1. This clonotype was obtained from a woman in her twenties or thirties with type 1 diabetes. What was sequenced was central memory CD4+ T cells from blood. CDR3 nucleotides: TGCGCCAGCAGCTTGGATCGCGGACAGGGGACAGATACGCAGTATTTT. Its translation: CASSLDRGQGTDTQYF.